The 28 T cell receptor beta chains below come from one sample, sequenced in a study of blood T cell repertoires in COVID-19 (dated by TCRdb to 2020 to 2022). The library was prepared using the immunoSEQ multiplex PCR assay. In its TCRdb copy, this immuneACCESS table keeps in-frame sequences only and misses some clones. Where compared with another copy, unresolved V genes explain less than half of these, and the others have no known cause. The sample table holds about 200,000 clones, of which around 90% were seen once. Approximately 0.77% of the sample is taken by the ten largest. Sequencing input: peripheral blood. These receptors originate from a man between 60 and 75 years old with COVID-19, enrolled during active disease.

The chain is built from TRBV7-9 and TRBJ2-2, with 11 bases identical to TRBD1. The CDR3 contains 16 residues. J gave up 7 bases and V 5 bases, and 9 bases lay outside the gene matches. Germline values: CDR1 SEHNR, CDR2 FQNEAQ (reference sequence). CDR3 nucleotide sequence: TGTGCCAGCAGCCATGGACAGGGGGCGCGACACGGGGAGCTGTTTTTT. Its translation is CASSHGQGARHGELFF.

The V call is TRBV5-1, the J call TRBJ1-6; D gene unclear. Trimming cost V 1 base and J 3 bases, with 8 bases left between them. CDR1 and CDR2 from the germline V gene are SGHRS and YFSETQ. The CDR3 has 15 amino acids. The CDR3 bases are TGCGCCAGCAGCTTGCGCGGGGTCTATAATTCACCCCTCCACTTT. This encodes CASSLRGVYNSPLHF.

V gene TRBV15 combines with J gene TRBJ2-7; D gene unclear. The CDR3 is made up of 13 amino acids. The V gene's germline CDR1 is LNHNV and CDR2 YYDKDF (reference sequence). The ends were cut back, 0 bases at V and 1 base at J, with 4 bases in the middle. This chain's CDR3 is CATSRDRSYEQYF. CDR3 bases: TGTGCCACCAGCAGAGACAGATCCTACGAGCAGTACTTC.

The gene calls are TRBV7-2 and TRBJ2-5; 7 bases match TRBD2. The CDR3 sequence is 16 residues long. The V gene end was trimmed by 5 bases and the J gene end by 4 bases; junction bases not matched to a gene: 13. Germline V gives CDR1 SGHTA, CDR2 FQGNSA. CDR3 residues: CASSDQSGLLGETQYF. CDR3 nucleotide sequence: TGTGCCAGCAGCGACCAATCGGGACTATTGGGAGAGACCCAGTACTTC.

V gene TRBV7-9 combines with J gene TRBJ1-1, with D possibly TRBD1 on 6 matching bases. This CDR3 contains 15 residues. Trimming stripped 3 bases from V and 4 bases from J, with 15 bases between. Germline V lookup: CDR1 SEHNR, CDR2 FQNEAQ (reference sequence). The CDR3 coding sequence is TGTGCCAGCAGCTTTTCTACAGGGAAGGGCACTGAAGCTTTCTTT. Protein product: CASSFSTGKGTEAFF.

The chain employs TRBV7-3 and TRBJ2-3, with 7 bases fitting TRBD2. V gave up 5 bases and J gave up 2 bases; unmatched junction bases: 7. Germline V gene data show CDR1 as SGHTA and CDR2 as FQGTGA. This CDR3 spans 15 amino acids. For the CDR3, the DNA is TGTGCCAGCAGCCCCACGGGGACTACCACAGATACGCAGTATTTT. Encoded protein: CASSPTGTTTDTQYF.

The J gene is TRBJ1-1, the V gene TRBV3-1 (or the pseudogene TRBV3-2); D unclear. V lost 4 bases to trimming and J lost 10 bases, with 13 bases between them. Germline V gene lookup returns CDR1 LGHDT and CDR2 YNNKEL (reference sequence). The CDR3 covers 12 residues. The CDR3 nucleotides read TGTGCCAGCAGCCTAGGAGGAAGAGGAGCTTTCTTT. As protein: CASSLGGRGAFF.

The gene calls are TRBV20-1 and TRBJ2-7, with D maybe TRBD1 (5 bases). Looked up from germline, CDR1 is DFQATT and CDR2 is SNEGSKA (reference sequence). The CDR3 covers 12 residues. V lost 3 bases and J 7 bases, leaving 13 bases between the germline ends. This CDR3 is CSASYRPFEQYF. The CDR3 coding sequence is TGCAGTGCTAGTTACAGGCCCTTTGAGCAGTACTTC.

The rearrangement joins TRBV24-1 to TRBJ2-3; D is undetermined. CDR3 length equals 18 residues. From germline, CDR1 is KGHDR and CDR2 SFDVKD. V lost 3 bases and J lost 0, with 18 bases in between. In DNA, the CDR3 is TGTGCCACCAGTGATATCGGCTACAGTTTGATTAGCACAGATACGCAGTATTTT. This codes for CATSDIGYSLISTDTQYF.

This clone is a singleton in its sample. CDR3 sequence: CASRGGQGTTYEQYF. CDR3 sequence (DNA): TGTGCCAGCAGGGGAGGACAGGGGACTACCTACGAGCAGTACTTC. The chain has TRBV2 and TRBJ2-7; 9 bases align to TRBD1. This CDR3 has 15 amino acids. The junction had 8 bases not matched to a gene; V was cut back by 6 bases and J by 2 bases. Germline CDR1 SNHLY, CDR2 FYNNEI. The complete variable domain, with remaining parts taken from reference TRBV2 and TRBJ2-7, reads EPEVTQTPSHQVTQMGQEVILRCVPISNHLYFYWYRQILGQKVEFLVSFYNNEISEKSEIFDDQFSVERPDGSNFTLKIRSTKLEDSAMYFCASRGGQGTTYEQYFGPGTRLTVT.

This rearrangement joins TRBV7-2 to TRBJ2-7; 11 bases are a match to TRBD2. The CDR3 contains 16 residues. Trimming cost V 1 base and J 4 bases; bases outside gene matches: 6. In germline, CDR1 is SGHTA, CDR2 FQGNSA. For the CDR3, the DNA is TGTGCCAGCAGCTTAGAGGCAACTAGCGGGAGTTACGAGCAGTACTTC. It yields the protein CASSLEATSGSYEQYF.

The V call is TRBV14, the J call TRBJ1-5; the D is unclear. The germline V and J ends were trimmed by 0 bases and 7 bases, with 7 bases remaining between them. This CDR3 is 13 amino acids long. Germline CDR1 and CDR2: SGHDN and FVKESK. CDR3 in amino acids: CASSQDLGQPQHF. In DNA form, the CDR3 reads TGTGCCAGCAGCCAAGATCTAGGACAGCCCCAGCATTTT. The full variable domain, its missing parts supplied by reference TRBV14 and TRBJ1-5, is EAGVTQFPSHSVIEKGQTVTLRCDPISGHDNLYWYRRVMGKEIKFLLHFVKESKQDESGMPNNRFLAERTGGTYSTLKVQPAELEDSGVYFCASSQDLGQPQHFGDGTRLSIL.

The gene calls are TRBV4-1 and TRBJ2-2, with 7 bases identical to TRBD2. The ends lost 1 base at V and 2 bases at J; junction bases unmatched: 10. In germline, CDR1 is MGHRA, CDR2 YSYEKL. This CDR3 contains 18 residues. Here the CDR3 reads CASSQGLGPAGNTGELFF. As DNA, the CDR3 is TGCGCCAGCAGCCAAGGATTGGGACCAGCGGGAAACACCGGGGAGCTGTTTTTT.

The CDR3 sequence is CASSLGRGDNEQFF. In DNA form, the CDR3 reads TGCGCCAGCAGCTTGGGCAGGGGGGACAATGAGCAGTTCTTC. This chain uses TRBV5-1 with TRBJ2-1; a weak D match, TRBD1 (7 bases). The germline gives CDR1 SGHRS, CDR2 YFSETQ. CDR3 length equals 14 residues. V was shortened by 0 bases and J by 5 bases, with 9 bases between the two germline ends.

V gene TRBV2 combines with J gene TRBJ2-7; possibly TRBD1 for D (5 bases). V lost 6 bases and J 6 bases, leaving 15 bases between the germline ends. Looked up from germline, CDR1 is SNHLY and CDR2 is FYNNEI. The CDR3 extends over 13 amino acids. CDR3 nucleotide sequence: TGTGCCAGCAGAGGGCAGGGTACGTCCGAGCAGTACTTC. Its protein product is CASRGQGTSEQYF.

The chain has TRBV7-2 and TRBJ1-5; D might be TRBD1 (5 bases). The CDR3 is 15 residues long. The V end lost 5 bases, the J end lost 4 bases, and 15 bases lay between the germline ends. Germline V gene lookup returns CDR1 SGHTA and CDR2 FQGNSA. The DNA for the CDR3 is TGTGCCAGCAGCCCCTCTAGCGGGGGGAATCAGCCCCAGCATTTT. This encodes CASSPSSGGNQPQHF.

The V gene is TRBV5-4, the J gene TRBJ1-5, with D tentatively TRBD1 (5 bases). The CDR3 is 14 residues long. Germline V CDR1 and CDR2: SGHNT, YYREEE (reference sequence). The ends were cut back, 0 bases at V and 1 base at J, with 5 bases in the middle. In DNA form, the CDR3 reads TGTGCCAGCAGCTTGGCAGGGAGCAATCAGCCCCAGCATTTT. This encodes CASSLAGSNQPQHF.

The V gene is TRBV5-1, the J gene TRBJ2-7; D ambiguous. Germline CDR1 and CDR2: SGHRS and YFSETQ. V was shortened by 1 base and J by 4 bases, with 9 bases between the two germline ends. The CDR3 is 13 residues long. CDR3 in DNA: TGCGCCAGCAGCTTGAGAGTTGAGTACGAGCAGTACTTC. Translated, it gives CASSLRVEYEQYF.

The chain uses TRBV19 and TRBJ2-1; 13 bases agree with TRBD2. The CDR3 is made up of 20 amino acids. Germline-derived CDR1 and CDR2 are LNHDA and SQIVND (reference sequence). The V segment lost 1 base and the J segment 6 bases; nucleotides outside the gene matches: 15. The DNA of the CDR3 is TGTGCCAGTAGTATAGCCATACTAAGGGGACTAGCGGGGAGCCCCAATGAGCAGTTCTTC. Translated: CASSIAILRGLAGSPNEQFF.

This chain connects TRBV7-9 to TRBJ2-3; possibly TRBD2 for D (5 bases). In germline, CDR1 is SEHNR, CDR2 FQNEAQ (reference sequence). CDR3 length: 12 amino acids. Trimming pared 7 bases from V and 6 bases from J, leaving 11 bases between. The CDR3 is CASTPEVDTQYF. The CDR3 bases are TGTGCCAGCACCCCGGAGGTGGATACGCAGTATTTT.

The chain joins TRBV5-4 to TRBJ1-2; 12 bases are a match to TRBD1. CDR1 and CDR2 (germline): SGHNT, YYREEE (reference sequence). This CDR3 has 15 amino acids. Trimming removed 4 bases from V and 11 bases from J; junction bases left unmatched: 12. DNA for the CDR3: TGTGCCAGCAGCCCCCCCGGGACAGGGGGCTATGTTTACACCTTC. Residues: CASSPPGTGGYVYTF.

This chain uses TRBV6-4 with TRBJ1-4; TRBD1 matches at 7 bases. The trim removed 0 bases at V and 6 bases at J, leaving 19 bases unmatched. Germline values: CDR1 MRHNA, CDR2 SNTAGT. This CDR3 has 20 residues. The CDR3 DNA sequence: TGTGCCAGCAGTGACTCGATATTACACAACAGACAGGGTAGAGATGAAAAACTGTTTTTT. It encodes CASSDSILHNRQGRDEKLFF.

This sequence joins TRBV18 and TRBJ1-2, with 7 bases fitting TRBD1. Germline values: CDR1 KGHSH, CDR2 LQKENI. This CDR3 has 15 residues. The V gene end was trimmed by 2 bases and the J gene end by 7 bases; junction bases not matched to a gene: 10. Here the CDR3 DNA reads TGTGCCAGCTCACCAAACTTAGGGACAGAAATTGGCTACACCTTC. Translating gives CASSPNLGTEIGYTF.

This rearrangement joins TRBV12-3 or TRBV12-4 to TRBJ1-1, with TRBD1 as a possible D gene (5 bases). V lost 7 bases, J lost 8 bases, and 14 bases lay in between. This CDR3 spans 12 amino acids. CDR3 DNA: TGTGCCAGCACCCTGGGCGGGGGAGAAGCTTTCTTT. It codes for CASTLGGGEAFF.

The CDR3 DNA sequence: TGTGCCAGCAGCTTAGGTTTAGCTATGTATTCTAGCACAGATACGCAGTATTTT. Amino acids: CASSLGLAMYSSTDTQYF. The chain links TRBV11-2 to TRBJ2-3; D remains unclear. CDR3 length: 18 residues. Germline V CDR1 and CDR2: SGHAT, FQNNGV. Trimming pared 1 base from V and 0 bases from J, leaving 17 bases between.

The chain has TRBV5-5 and TRBJ1-6; TRBD1 matches 7 bases. CDR1 and CDR2 (germline): SGHKS, YYEKEE (reference sequence). The ends lost 4 bases at V and 3 bases at J; junction bases unmatched: 7. This CDR3 is 16 amino acids long. CDR3 sequence reads: CASSVGQIGYNSPLHF. The CDR3 coding sequence is TGTGCCAGCAGCGTGGGACAGATCGGCTATAATTCACCCCTCCACTTT.

This rearrangement joins TRBV5-5 to TRBJ2-7; 7 bases are a match to TRBD2. In germline, CDR1 is SGHKS, CDR2 YYEKEE (reference sequence). Trimming cost V 2 bases and J 4 bases; bases outside gene matches: 12. CDR3 size: 16 residues. The CDR3 nucleotides read TGTGCCAGCAGCTTAATCATAGGGAGGGCCGAATACGAGCAGTACTTC. Translated: CASSLIIGRAEYEQYF.

V usage is TRBV11-1 and J usage is TRBJ2-1; D may be TRBD1 (6 bases). Trimming stripped 5 bases from V and 5 bases from J, with 7 bases between. The CDR3 is 12 amino acids. Germline loops: CDR1 SGHAT, CDR2 FQDESV (reference sequence). The CDR3: CASSPGDNEQFF. The CDR3, as DNA: TGTGCCAGCAGCCCAGGGGACAATGAGCAGTTCTTC.